One T cell receptor (beta chain) is described in this entry. The CDR3 totals 16 residues. The germline gives CDR1 SGHNT, CDR2 YYREEE (reference sequence). V dropped 4 bases and J dropped 2 bases, with 16 bases sitting between them. The data originate from a study of blood T cell repertoires in COVID-19. Across the study: Acute and convalescent COVID-19 specimens originated in the United States, Italy and Spain. PBMCs, B-cell-depleted T cells, or T cells provided the cDNA or gDNA that made up the material.

Original analysis: Estimation of nucleated cell counts relied on the amplification of reference gene primers. The data were produced by immunoSEQ multiplex PCR, yet TCRdb's version contains in-frame clones alone and is incomplete. V and J calls and clone size are copied from that table; D and trimming were computed from the DNA. The sample contains 130,000 to 150,000 clones, about 79% of which appear only once. This sequence joins TRBV5-4 and TRBJ2-1; the D gene is possibly TRBD1 (7 bases). This receptor was identified in a woman at least 80 years old with acute or convalescent COVID-19. The sample comprised peripheral blood. The CDR3 here is CASSQGGGATYNEQFF. The CDR3 coding sequence is TGTGCCAGCAGCCAGGGGGGTGGGGCCACCTACAATGAGCAGTTCTTC.